These 8 T cell receptor beta chains were all obtained from the same sample, sequenced in a study of blood T cell repertoires in COVID-19. TCRdb's table, derived via immunoSEQ multiplex PCR, lists solely in-frame clones and lacks some. The table records about 150,000 clones, under 90% of them present only once. Sequencing input: peripheral blood. The source is an elderly woman with acute or convalescent COVID-19.

The chain recombines TRBV5-8 with TRBJ1-2, with 7 positions matching TRBD1. Per the germline V gene, CDR1 is SGHTS and CDR2 is YDEGEE. V dropped 3 bases and J dropped 8; count of bases not matched to a gene: 13. This CDR3 contains 15 residues. Here the CDR3 reads CASSYTDRAARGYTF. DNA of the CDR3: TGTGCCAGCAGCTACACTGACAGGGCGGCTAGGGGCTACACCTTC.

The chain has TRBV9 and TRBJ2-3, with a possible D match to TRBD2 (6 bases). Germline lookup yields CDR1 SGDLS and CDR2 YYNGEE. The V and J ends lost 4 bases and 4 bases respectively, with 16 bases between them. The length of the CDR3 is 15 residues. The DNA of the CDR3 is TGTGCCAGCAGCTTCACTACGGGACTGGCAGATACGCAGTATTTT. This encodes CASSFTTGLADTQYF.

The rearrangement joins TRBV27 to TRBJ2-3; D remains ambiguous. Germline loops: CDR1 MNHEY, CDR2 SMNVEV (reference sequence). This CDR3 region has 13 residues. V was trimmed by 5 bases and J by 10 bases, leaving 16 bases between them. The DNA for the CDR3 is TGTGCCAGCAGTCTCTCAACCACGCAGGCGCAGTATTTT. This translates into CASSLSTTQAQYF.

V usage is TRBV18 and J usage is TRBJ2-5, with 8 nucleotides matching TRBD2. V lost 2 bases, J lost 0 bases, and 5 bases stayed unmatched. The CDR3 is 16 amino acids. Per germline, CDR1 KGHSH and CDR2 LQKENI. The CDR3 DNA sequence: TGTGCCAGCTCACCATCTCCTAGCGGGTACCAAGAGACCCAGTACTTC. This sequence encodes CASSPSPSGYQETQYF.

This clone was seen a handful of times. V gene TRBV6-5 combines with J gene TRBJ1-1; tentatively, D is TRBD1 (6 bases). Trimming shortened V by 6 bases and J by 1 base, and 9 bases separated the two germline ends. The CDR3 spans 13 residues. In germline, CDR1 is MNHEY, CDR2 SVGAGI. Written as DNA, the CDR3 is TGTGCCAGCAGAATGGGACAGAACACTGAAGCTTTCTTT. Its protein is CASRMGQNTEAFF.

The chain carries TRBV5-6 and TRBJ2-7; tentatively, D is TRBD2 (5 bases). V was shortened by 2 bases and J by 5 bases, with 8 bases between the two germline ends. The CDR3 consists of 12 residues. Germline V CDR1 and CDR2: SGHDT, YYEEEE. CDR3 loop: CASSLLGNEQYF. CDR3 nucleotide sequence: TGTGCCAGCAGCTTACTAGGTAACGAGCAGTACTTC.

There are a few counts of this clone. The V call is TRBV19, the J call TRBJ2-7; 8 nucleotides align to TRBD1. Losses at the gene ends were 3 bases for V and 6 bases for J; bases not matched to a gene: 10. There are 15 residues in the CDR3. Per germline, CDR1 LNHDA and CDR2 SQIVND (reference sequence). CDR3 nucleotide sequence: TGTGCCAGTAGTATCTCCCGGACAGGGCGGGGCGAGCAGTACTTC. Translated: CASSISRTGRGEQYF.

The V gene is TRBV2, the J gene TRBJ1-1; D is undetermined. The CDR3 sequence is 11 residues long. Germline V CDR1 and CDR2: SNHLY, FYNNEI. V was pared by 5 bases and J by 5 bases, with 6 bases between. Here the CDR3 DNA reads TGTGCCAGCAGTCTGAGGACTGAAGCTTTCTTT. Translating it yields CASSLRTEAFF.